Sequencing of this T cell receptor beta chain was carried out in a study of blood T cell repertoires in COVID-19. Study-level information: Donors in the United States, Italy and Spain gave samples during acute or convalescent COVID-19.

After removal of 6 bases from V and 5 bases from J, the junction contained 7 bases not matched to a gene. The CDR3 sequence is 15 residues long. Per the germline V gene, CDR1 is LNHDA and CDR2 is SQIVND (reference sequence). Seattle's cohort entered during active infection and was followed longitudinally. In the study's own analysis: Estimation of nucleated cell counts was performed using reference gene primer amplification. Profiling relied on immunoSEQ multiplex PCR, and the TCRdb table lists in-frame clones only, not all of them. That table furnishes V, J and clone size, whereas the DNA furnished D and trimming. Here the sample spans roughly 290,000 clones, around 85% being singletons.

The clonotype comes from a human donor with COVID-19, enrolled during active disease. The donor label of this sample is uncertain. Sequencing input: peripheral blood. This chain connects TRBV19 to TRBJ1-5, with TRBD1 identical over 10 bases. The CDR3 DNA sequence: TGTGCCAGTAGCACGGGACAGGGGAGTGATCAGCCCCAGCATTTT. Protein: CASSTGQGSDQPQHF.